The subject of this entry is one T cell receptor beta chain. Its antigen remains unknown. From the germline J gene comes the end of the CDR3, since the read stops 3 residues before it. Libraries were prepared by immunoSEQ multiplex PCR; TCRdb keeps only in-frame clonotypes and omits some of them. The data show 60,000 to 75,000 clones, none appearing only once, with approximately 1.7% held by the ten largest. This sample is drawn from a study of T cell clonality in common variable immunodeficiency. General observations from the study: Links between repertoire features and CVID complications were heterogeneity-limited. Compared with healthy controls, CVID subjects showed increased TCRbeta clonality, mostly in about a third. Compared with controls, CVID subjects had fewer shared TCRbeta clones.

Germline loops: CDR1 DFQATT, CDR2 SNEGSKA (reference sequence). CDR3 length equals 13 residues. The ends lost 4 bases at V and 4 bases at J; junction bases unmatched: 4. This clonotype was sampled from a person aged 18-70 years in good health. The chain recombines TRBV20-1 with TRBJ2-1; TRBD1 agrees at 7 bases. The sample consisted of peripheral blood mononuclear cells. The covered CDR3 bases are TGCAGTGCTACTAGGGACAGATACAATGAG. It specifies CSATRDRYNE. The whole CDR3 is CSATRDRYNEQFF.